The source of this T cell receptor (beta chain) is a study of T cell responses to AZD1222 COVID-19 vaccine. Findings of the study overall: A rise in Spike-specific TCR breadth and depth followed two AZD1222 doses. Baseline antibody screening turned up just a handful of seropositive AZD1222 recipients. Clonal diversity was possibly underestimated; the donors were predominantly white British and more often female.

The data were produced by immunoSEQ multiplex PCR, yet TCRdb's version contains in-frame clones alone and is incomplete. The table includes under 150,000 clones, around 85% detected once. The CDR3 length is 13 residues. V shed 3 bases and J shed 6 bases, with 14 bases lying between them. Looked up from germline, CDR1 is SQVTM and CDR2 is ANQGSEA. Comment on this clone: Its antigen is as yet unknown.

The TCR originated in an adult in good health. The sequencing here drew on peripheral blood, taken on day 0 of AZD1222 vaccination. This rearrangement joins TRBV29-1 to TRBJ1-1, with D perhaps TRBD1 (5 bases). The CDR3 loop is CSVEIPRGAEAFF. CDR3 sequence (DNA): TGCAGCGTTGAGATCCCCCGAGGGGCTGAAGCTTTCTTT.